This T cell receptor delta chain was obtained from a study of gamma delta lymphoproliferative disorders and STAT genes (dated by TCRdb to between 2017 and 2018). In the study overall: The LymphoTrack Dx TCRG Assay was used to prepare gamma-chain libraries from at least 50 ng of genomic DNA. Because no corresponding Invivoscribe delta assay was available, delta-chain libraries were prepared according to the EuroClonality-NGS working group standard operating procedure. Within a larger immunophenotypic and STAT-mutation study, TCR gamma and delta CDR3 repertoires were profiled by deep sequencing in Tgammadelta lymphoproliferative disease patients and healthy controls. To confirm results, a couple of gamma-chain samples and every delta-chain sample were sequenced twice. What the study reported, not specific to this receptor: When whole repertoires were clustered, gamma repertoires from patients grouped apart from those of healthy controls, but delta repertoires did not separate between the groups. The authors pointed out that NGS specificity may be lower at low frequencies, so whether leukemic clones are public or private needs to be confirmed. Nearly all major gamma and delta clonotypes of patients were found to be public, being shared with at least one healthy donor, and only a couple of gamma clonotypes were found to be private to disease. Control T cells likely spanned varied maturation stages, while leukemic cells were skewed toward terminal effectors, potentially limiting patient-control comparisons.

A remark on this clone: No antigen is known for it. A far larger clone differs by one base, so this is likely a read error.

The cysteine opens and the phenylalanine closes a CDR3 of 28 amino acids. Solely the CDR3 DNA is kept, with 84 bases framed from the first base. V loses 0 bases, J loses 2 bases, and the germline ends lie 49 bases apart. The germline V gene yields TSWWSYY for CDR1 and QGS for CDR2. For both patients and controls, peripheral blood mononuclear cells were isolated, and the genomic DNA from these cells was used for TCR sequencing. The control group, matched to the patients for age and sex, consisted of some 23 healthy adult blood donors (roughly twelve males and some 11 females) with a median age of almost 65 years. In both library methods, multiplex PCR was carried out with primers targeting conserved V and J regions of the TCR genes. The amplicons were purified, pooled and then sequenced on an Illumina MiSeq platform. The paper's processing steps were these. V(D)J alignment, clonotype assembly and translation were handled by MiXCR, while functionality assessment and CDR3 repertoire analyses were done with VDJtools. CDR3 followed the IMGT definition, and analyses included only productive sequences that used functional genes, leaving out ORF genes and pseudogenes. A custom Python script was used to search all patients and controls for identical amino acid CDR3s of major clonotypes (frequency >=5%). A one-sided non-parametric Wilcoxon test was used to compare clonotype frequencies in patients versus controls. TCRdb recomputed clones from the public reads with CATT; identical DNA rows were then combined. V and J calls and clone size were set by TCRdb, not the authors. The sample table holds about 1,600 delta-chain clones, of which less than 1.5% were seen once. The top ten hold around 50% of the sample.

Here the chain combines TRDV1 and TRDJ1, and perhaps TRDD2 as D gene, on 8 matching bases. The receptor comes from a human donor in good health. The sample taken for sequencing was blood. The sequenced DNA is TGTGCTCTTGGGGAACTAGTTACCGGGCCGTGGTCCTTCCTAACCTTTCTGGGGATAAGTAGTGGGACCGATAAACTCATCTTT. The resulting protein is CALGELVTGPWSFLTFLGISSGTDKLIF.